The source of this T cell receptor beta chain is a study of blood T cell repertoires in COVID-19. Overall study: PBMCs, B-cell-depleted T cells, or T cells provided the cDNA or gDNA that made up the material.

Data came from immunoSEQ multiplex PCR; TCRdb stores just in-frame clones and leaves some out. This table holds 190,000 or so clones, approximately 85% found once. V trimming: 6 bases; J trimming: 6 bases; junction bases outside the gene matches: 10. The CDR3 has 16 amino acids. Germline CDR1 and CDR2: SGHAT and FQNNGV. This TCR derives from a woman of 80 years or more with acute or convalescent COVID-19. V usage is TRBV11-2 and J usage is TRBJ2-4; 11 bases map to TRBD2. Sequencing was done on a sample of peripheral blood. CDR3 protein: CASRSLAGGLRNIQYF. CDR3 nucleotides: TGTGCCAGCAGATCGTTAGCGGGAGGGCTGAGAAACATTCAGTACTTC.